This record covers a single TCR beta chain. In the study's own analysis: Amplifying reference gene primers gave estimates of nucleated cell counts. Repertoires were generated with immunoSEQ multiplex PCR, while TCRdb's copy carries only in-frame clones and drops some. Clone size and V and J calls were adopted from that table, with D and trimming inferred from the DNA. The data show 150,000 to 200,000 clones, roughly 78% seen once. This specimen belongs to a study of blood T cell repertoires in COVID-19. Study-wide background: Some COVID-19 samples were acute and others convalescent; all came from the United States, Italy and Spain.

The germline V gene encodes CDR1 SGHDN and CDR2 FVKESK. CDR3 length: 14 residues. The germline V and J ends were trimmed by 0 bases and 2 bases, with 8 bases remaining between them. The TCR originated in a woman older than 75 with active or convalescent COVID-19. The material sequenced was peripheral blood. The chain has TRBV14 and TRBJ2-7; no reliable D call. The CDR3 loop reads CASSQDPFAYEQYF. In DNA, the CDR3 is TGTGCCAGCAGCCAAGACCCGTTTGCCTACGAGCAGTACTTC.